Described below is a single T cell receptor (beta chain) sequence and its context. This entry comes from a study of blood T cell repertoires in COVID-19. Across the study: Specimens from acute and convalescent COVID-19 originated in the United States, Italy and Spain. PBMCs, B-cell-depleted T cells, or T cells provided the cDNA or gDNA that made up the material.

The CDR3 covers 15 residues. Per the germline V gene, CDR1 is LGHDT and CDR2 is YNNKEL (reference sequence). The V end lost 1 base, the J end lost 2 bases, and 11 bases lay between the germline ends. Source study methods: Amplifying reference gene primers gave estimates of nucleated cell counts. Repertoires were generated with immunoSEQ multiplex PCR, while TCRdb's copy carries only in-frame clones and drops some. The DNA was the basis for D and trimming; V, J and clone size are from that table. The data hold approximately 81,000 clones, with roughly 91% observed a single time. Sequenced input: peripheral blood. The rearrangement joins TRBV3-1 (or the pseudogene TRBV3-2) to TRBJ2-5; D ambiguous. This TCR came from a woman aged 45-65 years in a cohort sampled during active COVID-19. The CDR3 sequence is CASSQVSPRQETQYF. CDR3 DNA: TGTGCCAGCAGCCAAGTCAGTCCAAGACAAGAGACCCAGTACTTC.